This entry describes one TCR beta chain. Its antigen remains unknown. The CDR3 has 13 residues. V lost 6 bases to trimming and J lost 7 bases, with 13 bases between them. The V gene's germline CDR1 is MNHEY and CDR2 SVGAGI. Sequencing was performed with immunoSEQ multiplex PCR; in TCRdb, only in-frame clones are kept and a portion is missing. The sample records nearly 3,000 clones, just under 80% being singletons. This specimen comes from a study of OX40 agonist ivuxolimab in advanced cancers. Study information: Ivuxolimab was administered intravenously to patients at 0.01 to 10 mg/kg every 2 weeks. Dose-escalation subjects each had hepatocellular carcinoma, melanoma, renal cell or head and neck cancer. Study outcomes and limitations: CD4+ and CD8+ blood T cells expanded clonally by week 6 at 0.1 to 3.0 mg/kg.

Sequencing used CD4+ or CD8+ T cells sorted from blood, obtained in a trial of the OX40 agonist ivuxolimab. The V gene is TRBV6-5, the J gene TRBJ2-1, with a possible D match to TRBD1 (5 bases). The receptor was derived from an adult with an advanced solid tumor such as melanoma, head and neck, liver or kidney cancer. The CDR3 DNA follows: TGTGCCAGCAGCCCCATCAAGGGGAATGAGCAGTTCTTC. It specifies CASSPIKGNEQFF.